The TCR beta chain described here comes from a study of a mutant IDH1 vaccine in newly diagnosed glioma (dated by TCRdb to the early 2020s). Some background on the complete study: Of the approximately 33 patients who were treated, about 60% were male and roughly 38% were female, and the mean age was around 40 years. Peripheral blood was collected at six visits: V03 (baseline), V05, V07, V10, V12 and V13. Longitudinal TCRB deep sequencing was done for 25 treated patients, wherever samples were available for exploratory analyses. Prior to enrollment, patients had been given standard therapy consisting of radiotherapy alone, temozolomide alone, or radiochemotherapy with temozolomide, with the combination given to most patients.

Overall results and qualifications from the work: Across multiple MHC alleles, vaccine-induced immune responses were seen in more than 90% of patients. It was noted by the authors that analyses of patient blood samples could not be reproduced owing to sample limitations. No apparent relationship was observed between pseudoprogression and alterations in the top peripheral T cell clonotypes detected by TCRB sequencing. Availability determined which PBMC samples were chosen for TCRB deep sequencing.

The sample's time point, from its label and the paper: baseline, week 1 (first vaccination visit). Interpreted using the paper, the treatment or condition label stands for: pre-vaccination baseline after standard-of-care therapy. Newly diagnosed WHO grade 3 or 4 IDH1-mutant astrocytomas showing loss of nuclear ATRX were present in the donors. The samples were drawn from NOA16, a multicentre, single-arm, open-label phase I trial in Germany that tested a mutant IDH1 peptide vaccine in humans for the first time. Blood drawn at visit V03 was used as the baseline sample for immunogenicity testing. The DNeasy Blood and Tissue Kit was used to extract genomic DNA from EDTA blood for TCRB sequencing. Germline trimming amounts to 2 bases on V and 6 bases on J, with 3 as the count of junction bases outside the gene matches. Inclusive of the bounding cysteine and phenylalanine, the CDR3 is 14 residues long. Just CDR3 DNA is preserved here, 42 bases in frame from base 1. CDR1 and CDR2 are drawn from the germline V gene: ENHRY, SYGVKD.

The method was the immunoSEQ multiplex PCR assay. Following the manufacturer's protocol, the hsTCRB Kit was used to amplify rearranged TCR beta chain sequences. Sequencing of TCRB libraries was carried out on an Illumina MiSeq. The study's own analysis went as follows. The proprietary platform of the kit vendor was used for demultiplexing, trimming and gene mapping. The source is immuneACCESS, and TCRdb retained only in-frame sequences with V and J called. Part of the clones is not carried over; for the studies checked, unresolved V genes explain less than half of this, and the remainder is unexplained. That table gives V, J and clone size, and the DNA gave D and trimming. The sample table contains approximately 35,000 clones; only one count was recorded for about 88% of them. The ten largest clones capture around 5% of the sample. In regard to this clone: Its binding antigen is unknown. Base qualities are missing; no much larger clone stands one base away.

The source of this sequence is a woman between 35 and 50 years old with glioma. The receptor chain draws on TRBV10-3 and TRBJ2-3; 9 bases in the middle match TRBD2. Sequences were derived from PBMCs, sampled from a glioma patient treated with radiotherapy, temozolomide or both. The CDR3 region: CAISEAGGRDTQYF. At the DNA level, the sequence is TGTGCCATCAGTGAGGCGGGGGGGCGTGATACGCAGTATTTT.